Listed below are T cell receptor beta chains from one sample, sequenced in a study of cytomegalovirus exposure and HLA in healthy donors. Libraries were prepared by immunoSEQ multiplex PCR; TCRdb keeps only in-frame clonotypes and omits some of them. The data show about 140,000 clones, less than 85% seen once. Sequencing was carried out using PBMCs. Source of these receptors: a woman aged 60-75 years in good health and CMV-seropositive. The CDR3 runs from the conserved cysteine through the conserved F or W. D genes are given only for firm matches. Clone sizes are given selectively: once, few, many, or a class where the clone is expanded.

length	size	J	D	V	DNA	CDR3
12	few	TRBJ1-1	NA	TRBV29-1	TGCAGCGTTGGGTCGGTGAACACTGAAGCTTTCTTT	CSVGSVNTEAFF
16	NA	TRBJ2-6	NA	TRBV5-1	TGCGCCAGCAGCGGCACACAGGGCGCGGGGGCCAACGTCCTGACTTTC	CASSGTQGAGANVLTF
14	few	TRBJ1-3	NA	TRBV2	TGTGCCGGCGTTAGCGGGGGCTCTGGAAACACCATATATTTT	CAGVSGGSGNTIYF
13	NA	TRBJ1-5	NA	TRBV10-2	TGCGCCAGCAGCCGGGATAGCAATCAGCCCCAGCATTTT	CASSRDSNQPQHF
16	NA	TRBJ1-3	TRBD1	TRBV4-1	TGCGCCAGCAGCCAGGGACAGGGGAGCTCTGGAAACACCATATATTTT	CASSQGQGSSGNTIYF
15	NA	TRBJ2-7	TRBD2	TRBV5-1	TGCGCCAGCAGCTTGGTTCCTAGCGGGAACTACGAGCAGTACTTC	CASSLVPSGNYEQYF
13	few	TRBJ1-6	NA	TRBV6-5	TGTGCCAGCAGATTACAGCCGAATTCACCCCTCCACTTT	CASRLQPNSPLHF
13	NA	TRBJ2-7	NA	TRBV21-1	TGTGCCAGCAGCAATCGGAGAGGCTACGAGCAGTACTTC	CASSNRRGYEQYF
17	few	TRBJ2-1	TRBD2	TRBV2	TGTGCCAGCAGTGTCCCGCGGACTAGCGGGAGTTCAAATGAGCAGTTCTTC	CASSVPRTSGSSNEQFF
15	NA	TRBJ1-2	NA	TRBV2	TGTGCCAGCAGTCCCGGACAGACAGCTAACTATGGCTACACCTTC	CASSPGQTANYGYTF
14	NA	TRBJ2-3	TRBD1	TRBV6-1	TGTGCCAGCTTCGGGGACAGGGGCACAGATACGCAGTATTTT	CASFGDRGTDTQYF
14	NA	TRBJ2-2	NA	TRBV5-4	TGTGCCAGCAGCTTTTTGGAGGGAACCGGGGAGCTGTTTTTT	CASSFLEGTGELFF
15	NA	TRBJ1-1	TRBD1	TRBV6-1	TGTGCCAGCAGTGAAGCTGGGACAGTGAACACTGAAGCTTTCTTT	CASSEAGTVNTEAFF
15	few	TRBJ1-1	NA	TRBV6-5	TGTGCCAGCAGTTACTCGAAGAGGGTGAACACTGAAGCTTTCTTT	CASSYSKRVNTEAFF
16	NA	TRBJ1-1	TRBD1	TRBV18	TGTGCCAGCTCACCACCGATGGGGACAGGGAGCACTGAAGCTTTCTTT	CASSPPMGTGSTEAFF
16	NA	TRBJ2-3	TRBD2	TRBV19	TGTGCCAGTAGTTCCCGGACTAGCGGGAGCACAGATACGCAGTATTTT	CASSSRTSGSTDTQYF
14	NA	TRBJ2-7	TRBD2	TRBV2	TGTGCCAGCAGTGACGGCTGGGAGGGCTACGAGCAGTACTTC	CASSDGWEGYEQYF
16	NA	TRBJ2-5	TRBD1	TRBV5-6	TGTGCCAGCAGCTTGCTTCAGGGGGTACGGAGTGAGACCCAGTACTTC	CASSLLQGVRSETQYF
12	NA	TRBJ1-3	NA	TRBV29-1	TGCAGCGTTCAGGGTCCAGGAAACACCATATATTTT	CSVQGPGNTIYF
15	NA	TRBJ2-3	TRBD2	TRBV5-1	TGCGCCAGCAGCCTGACTAGCGGGAGTACAGATACGCAGTATTTT	CASSLTSGSTDTQYF
14	once	TRBJ1-5	NA	TRBV9	TGTGCCAGCAGCGTAGGAGATGAACATCAGCCCCAGCATTTT	CASSVGDEHQPQHF
14	once	TRBJ1-5	NA	TRBV7-9	TGTGCCACCCAGGCCCTGAATAGCAATCAGCCCCAGCATTTT	CATQALNSNQPQHF
14	NA	TRBJ1-1	NA	TRBV7-9	TGTGCCAGCAGCCCTTGGCCGGGGGGCACTGAAGCTTTCTTT	CASSPWPGGTEAFF
15	NA	TRBJ2-1	NA	TRBV28	TGTGCCAGCAGTTTTTTAGGGGCCTCGAACAATGAGCAGTTCTTC	CASSFLGASNNEQFF
12	NA	TRBJ2-7	TRBD1	TRBV5-1	TGCGCCAGCAGCACAGGGGGAGACGAGCAGTACTTC	CASSTGGDEQYF
13	NA	TRBJ1-2	TRBD1	TRBV10-3	TGTGCCATCAGTGGACAGGGTAACTATGGCTACACCTTC	CAISGQGNYGYTF
15	NA	TRBJ2-2	TRBD1	TRBV6-5	TGTGCCAGCAGTCCGGGACAGGGCAACACCGGGGAGCTGTTTTTT	CASSPGQGNTGELFF
15	NA	TRBJ1-2	NA	TRBV5-1	TGCGCCAGCAGCTTTGGTTCGGGGGTGGACTATGGCTACACCTTC	CASSFGSGVDYGYTF